Listed below are T cell receptor beta chains from one sample, sequenced in a study of CD8 T cells in cerebrospinal fluid in Alzheimer's disease. With the 10x single-cell sequencing reads reprocessed, TCRdb shows one record per CDR3 protein and no DNA. This sample's clone table lists about 1,400 distinct CDR3 sequences. The sequenced sample consisted of cerebrospinal fluid. These receptors all stem from a human donor with mild cognitive impairment. CDR3s include the opening cysteine and the closing phenylalanine or tryptophan. Only part of the rows carry a size: once, few, many, or a class if the clone is expanded.

cdr3_length j_call clone_size v_call cdr3_aa
14 TRBJ1-1 large TRBV2 CASKTEDDGTEAFF
15 TRBJ2-3 large TRBV7-2 CASSFRSGGTDTQYF
15 TRBJ2-1 medium-sized TRBV3-1 CASSQDGTRNNEQFF
13 TRBJ1-1 medium-sized TRBV20-1 CSARGTARSGAFF
12 TRBJ2-2 medium-sized TRBV18 CASSLQGRELFF
15 TRBJ1-6 medium-sized TRBV27 CASSLSHSSYSPLHF
14 TRBJ2-5 medium-sized TRBV5-6 CASKEGVWSETQYF
17 TRBJ2-1 . TRBV19 CASRRTSGGSRYNEQFF
11 TRBJ2-5 large TRBV3-1 CASSQVETQYF
16 TRBJ2-1 large TRBV10-1 CASSPEGIGIYNEQFF
14 TRBJ2-5 medium-sized TRBV4-2 CASAPIGGGETQYF
13 TRBJ1-1 medium-sized TRBV2 CASTETGGLEAFF
12 TRBJ1-3 . TRBV7-6 CASGWSGNTIYF
14 TRBJ1-5 large TRBV20-1 CSATVPDFTQPQHF
15 TRBJ1-6 medium-sized TRBV10-3 CATRTLTSNNSPLHF
17 TRBJ1-6 large TRBV5-6 CASSADSTSSYNSPLHF
17 TRBJ1-4 medium-sized TRBV25-1 CASSEVGPPGGNEKLFF
12 TRBJ1-6 medium-sized TRBV7-9 CASSLGVSPLHF
16 TRBJ1-1 medium-sized TRBV5-1 CASSLWQGALGTEAFF
11 TRBJ2-3 . TRBV2 CVTAGTDTQYF
12 TRBJ2-7 large TRBV5-5 CASSSTYYEQYF
15 TRBJ1-2 . TRBV7-2 CASSWGGGSNYGYTF
20 TRBJ1-3 . TRBV7-2 CASSLAPSGGDGEQFFAIYF
13 TRBJ2-2 medium-sized TRBV7-7 CASSLKPAGELFF